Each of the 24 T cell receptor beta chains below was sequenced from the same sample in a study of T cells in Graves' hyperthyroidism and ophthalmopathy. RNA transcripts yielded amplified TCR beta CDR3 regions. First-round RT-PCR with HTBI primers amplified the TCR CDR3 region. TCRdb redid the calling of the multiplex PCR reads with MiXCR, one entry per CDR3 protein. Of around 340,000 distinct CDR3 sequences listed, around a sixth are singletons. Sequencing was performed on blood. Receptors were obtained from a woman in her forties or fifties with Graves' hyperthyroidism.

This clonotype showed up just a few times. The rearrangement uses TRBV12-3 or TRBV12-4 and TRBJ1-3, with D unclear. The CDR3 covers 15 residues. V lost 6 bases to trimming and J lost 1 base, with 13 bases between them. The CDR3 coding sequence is TGTGCCAGCAGCCCTAATATTTATTCTGGAAACACCATATATTTT. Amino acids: CASSPNIYSGNTIYF.

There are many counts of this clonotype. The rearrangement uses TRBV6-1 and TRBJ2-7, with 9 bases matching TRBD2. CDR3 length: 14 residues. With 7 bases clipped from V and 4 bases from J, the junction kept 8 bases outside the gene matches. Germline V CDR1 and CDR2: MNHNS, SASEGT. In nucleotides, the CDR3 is TGTGCCAGCAAGGGGGGTAGCGGGAGTTACGAGCAGTACTTC. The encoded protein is CASKGGSGSYEQYF.

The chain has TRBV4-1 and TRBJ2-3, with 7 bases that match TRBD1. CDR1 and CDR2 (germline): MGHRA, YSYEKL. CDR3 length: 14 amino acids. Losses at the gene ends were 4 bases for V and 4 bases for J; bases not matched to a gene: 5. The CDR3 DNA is TGCGCCAGCAGCCCAGGGACAGTCCCAGATACGCAGTATTTT. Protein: CASSPGTVPDTQYF.

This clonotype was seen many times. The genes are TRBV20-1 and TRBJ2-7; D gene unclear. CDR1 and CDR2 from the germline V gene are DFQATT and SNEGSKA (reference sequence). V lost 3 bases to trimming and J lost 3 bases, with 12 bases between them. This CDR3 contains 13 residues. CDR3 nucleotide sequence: TGCAGTGCTAGTCAAGCTCTCAACTACGAGCAGTACTTC. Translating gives CSASQALNYEQYF.

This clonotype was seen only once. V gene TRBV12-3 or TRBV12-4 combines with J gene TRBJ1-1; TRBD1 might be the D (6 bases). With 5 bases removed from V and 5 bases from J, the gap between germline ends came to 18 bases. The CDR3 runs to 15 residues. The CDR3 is CASSPDGGGGTEAFF. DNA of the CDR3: TGTGCCAGCAGTCCCGATGGAGGGGGAGGTACTGAAGCTTTCTTT.

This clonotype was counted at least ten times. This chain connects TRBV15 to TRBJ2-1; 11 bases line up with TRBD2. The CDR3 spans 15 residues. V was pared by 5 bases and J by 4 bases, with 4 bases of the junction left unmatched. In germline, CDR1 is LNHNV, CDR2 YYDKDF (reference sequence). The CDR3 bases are TGTGCCACCAGCTCACGACTAGCGGGGTACAATGAGCAGTTCTTC. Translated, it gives CATSSRLAGYNEQFF.

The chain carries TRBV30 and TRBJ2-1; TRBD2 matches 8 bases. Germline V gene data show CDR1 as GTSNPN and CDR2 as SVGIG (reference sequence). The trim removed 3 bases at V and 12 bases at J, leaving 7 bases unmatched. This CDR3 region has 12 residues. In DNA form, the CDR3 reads TGTGCCTGGAGCGCCCTAGCGGGTACGCAGTTCTTC. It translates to CAWSALAGTQFF.

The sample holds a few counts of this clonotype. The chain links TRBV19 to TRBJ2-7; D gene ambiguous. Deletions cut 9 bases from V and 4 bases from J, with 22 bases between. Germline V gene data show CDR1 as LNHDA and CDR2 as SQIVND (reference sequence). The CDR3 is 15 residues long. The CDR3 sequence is CARAVARTPSYEQYF. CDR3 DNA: TGTGCCAGGGCCGTGGCCAGGACCCCTTCGTACGAGCAGTACTTC.

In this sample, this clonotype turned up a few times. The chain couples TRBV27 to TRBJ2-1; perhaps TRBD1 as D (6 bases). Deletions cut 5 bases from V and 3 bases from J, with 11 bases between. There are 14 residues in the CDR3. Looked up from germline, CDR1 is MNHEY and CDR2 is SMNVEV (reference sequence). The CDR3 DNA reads TGTGCCAGCAGTGGCCAGGGGCACTACAATGAGCAGTTCTTC. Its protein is CASSGQGHYNEQFF.

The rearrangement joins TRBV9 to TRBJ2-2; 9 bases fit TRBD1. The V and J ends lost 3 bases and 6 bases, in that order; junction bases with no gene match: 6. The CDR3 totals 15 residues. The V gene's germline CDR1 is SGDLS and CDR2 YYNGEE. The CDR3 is CASSATGGPPGELFF. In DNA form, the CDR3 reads TGTGCCAGCAGCGCCACAGGGGGCCCTCCCGGGGAGCTGTTTTTT.

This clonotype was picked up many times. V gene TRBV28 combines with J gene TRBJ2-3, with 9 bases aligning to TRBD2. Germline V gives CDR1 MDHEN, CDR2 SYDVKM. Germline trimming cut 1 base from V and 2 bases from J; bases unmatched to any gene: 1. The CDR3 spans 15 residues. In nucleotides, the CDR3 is TGTGCCAGCAGTTTATTAGCGGGAGTCACAGATACGCAGTATTTT. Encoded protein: CASSLLAGVTDTQYF.

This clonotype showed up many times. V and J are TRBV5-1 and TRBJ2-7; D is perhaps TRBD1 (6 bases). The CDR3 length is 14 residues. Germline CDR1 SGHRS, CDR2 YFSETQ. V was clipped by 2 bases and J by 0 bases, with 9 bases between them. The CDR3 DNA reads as TGCGCCAGCAGCTTAGGGGACACCTCCTACGAGCAGTACTTC. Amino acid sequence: CASSLGDTSYEQYF.

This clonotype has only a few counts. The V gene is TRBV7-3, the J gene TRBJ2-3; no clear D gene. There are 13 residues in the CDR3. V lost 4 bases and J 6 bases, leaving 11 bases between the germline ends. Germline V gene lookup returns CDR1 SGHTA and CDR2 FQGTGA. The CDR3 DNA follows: TGTGCCAGCAGCTCCACCAACCAGGATACGCAGTATTTT. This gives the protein CASSSTNQDTQYF.

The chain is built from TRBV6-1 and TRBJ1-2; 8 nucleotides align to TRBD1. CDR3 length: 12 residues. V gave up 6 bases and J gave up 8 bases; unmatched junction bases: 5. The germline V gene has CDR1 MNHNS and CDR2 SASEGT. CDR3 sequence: CASSSRGLGYTF. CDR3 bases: TGTGCCAGCAGCTCCAGGGGGCTCGGCTACACCTTC.

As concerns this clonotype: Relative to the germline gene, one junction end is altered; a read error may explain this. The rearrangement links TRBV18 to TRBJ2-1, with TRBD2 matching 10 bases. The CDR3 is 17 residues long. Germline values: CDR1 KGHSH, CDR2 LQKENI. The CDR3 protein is CASSPPSGRANYSEQFF. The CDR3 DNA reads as TGTGCCAGCTCACCTCCCAGCGGGAGGGCCAACTACAGTGAGCAGTTCTTC.

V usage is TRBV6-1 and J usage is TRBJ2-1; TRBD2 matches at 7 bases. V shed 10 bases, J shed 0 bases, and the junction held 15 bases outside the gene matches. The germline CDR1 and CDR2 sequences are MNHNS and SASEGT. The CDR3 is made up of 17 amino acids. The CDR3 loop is CAISPRWSGDSYNEQFF. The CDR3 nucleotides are TGTGCCATCTCCCCAAGGTGGAGCGGGGACTCCTACAATGAGCAGTTCTTC.

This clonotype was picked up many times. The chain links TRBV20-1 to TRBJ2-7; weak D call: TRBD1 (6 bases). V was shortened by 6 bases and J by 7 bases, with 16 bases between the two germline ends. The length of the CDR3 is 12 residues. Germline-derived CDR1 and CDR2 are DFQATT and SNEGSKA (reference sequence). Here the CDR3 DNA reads TGCAGTGCCCCAGGGGCGGGCGGGGAGCAGTACTTC. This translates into CSAPGAGGEQYF.

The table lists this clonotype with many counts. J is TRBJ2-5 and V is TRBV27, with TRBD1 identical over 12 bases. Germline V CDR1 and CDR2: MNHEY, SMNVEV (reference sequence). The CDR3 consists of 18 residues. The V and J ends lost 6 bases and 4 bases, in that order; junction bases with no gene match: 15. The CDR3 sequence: CASSPPSGTGGLIETQYF. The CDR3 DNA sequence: TGTGCCAGCAGCCCACCCTCCGGGACAGGGGGCTTGATAGAGACCCAGTACTTC.

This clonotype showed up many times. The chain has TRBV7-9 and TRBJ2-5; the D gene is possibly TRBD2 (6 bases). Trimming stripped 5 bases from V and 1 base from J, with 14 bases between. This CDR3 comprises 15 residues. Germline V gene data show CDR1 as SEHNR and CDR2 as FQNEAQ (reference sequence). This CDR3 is CASSGSASAQETQYF. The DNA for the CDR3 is TGTGCCAGCAGCGGGTCCGCTAGCGCCCAAGAGACCCAGTACTTC.

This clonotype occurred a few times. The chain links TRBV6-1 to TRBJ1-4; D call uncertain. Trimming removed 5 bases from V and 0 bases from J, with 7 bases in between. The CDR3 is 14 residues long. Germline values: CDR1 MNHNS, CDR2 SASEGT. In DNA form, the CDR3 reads TGTGCCAGCAGTTCCATTGCAACTAATGAAAAACTGTTTTTT. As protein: CASSSIATNEKLFF.

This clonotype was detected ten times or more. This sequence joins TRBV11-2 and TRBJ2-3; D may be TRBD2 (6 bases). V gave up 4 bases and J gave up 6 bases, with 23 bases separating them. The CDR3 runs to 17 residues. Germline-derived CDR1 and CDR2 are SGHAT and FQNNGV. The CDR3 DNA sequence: TGTGCCAGCAGCTCAGAGGACGGGAGAATGAGGATGGATACGCAGTATTTT. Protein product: CASSSEDGRMRMDTQYF.

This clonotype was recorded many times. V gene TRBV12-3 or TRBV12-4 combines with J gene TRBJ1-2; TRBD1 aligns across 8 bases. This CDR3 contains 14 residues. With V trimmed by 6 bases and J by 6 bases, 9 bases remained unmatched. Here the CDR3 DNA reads TGTGCCAGCAGGAGAGGACAGGGAGGAGATGGCTACACCTTC. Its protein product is CASRRGQGGDGYTF.

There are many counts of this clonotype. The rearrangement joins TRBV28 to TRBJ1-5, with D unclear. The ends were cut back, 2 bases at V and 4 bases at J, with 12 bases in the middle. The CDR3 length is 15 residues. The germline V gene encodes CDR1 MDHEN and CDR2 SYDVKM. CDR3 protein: CASSLPDTHNQPQHF. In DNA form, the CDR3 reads TGTGCCAGCAGTTTACCAGACACGCATAATCAGCCCCAGCATTTT.

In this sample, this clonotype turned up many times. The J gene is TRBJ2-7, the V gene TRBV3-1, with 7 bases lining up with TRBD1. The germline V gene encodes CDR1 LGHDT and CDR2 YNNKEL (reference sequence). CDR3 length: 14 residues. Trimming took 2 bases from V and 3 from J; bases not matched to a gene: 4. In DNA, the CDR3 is TGTGCCAGCAGCCAACGACAGGGTCTCTACGAGCAGTACTTC. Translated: CASSQRQGLYEQYF.